A single sample is the source of the 7 T cell receptor beta chains below, sequenced in a study of T cell repertoires in cytomegalovirus infection. TCRdb reprocessed the reads via MiXCR and lists one record per CDR3 protein. The sample contains fewer than 550,000 distinct CDR3 sequences, approximately 25% of which appear only once. What was sequenced was PBMCs. The source is a human donor in good health (CMV status not recorded). Some clones in this sample may be carry-over from other donors' samples.

The gene calls are TRBV20-1 and TRBJ2-3; D is perhaps TRBD2 (6 bases). V lost 2 bases and J 4 bases, leaving 16 bases between the germline ends. The length of the CDR3 is 15 residues. Germline V gene lookup returns CDR1 DFQATT and CDR2 SNEGSKA (reference sequence). CDR3 in DNA: TGCAGTGCTAGATATCTCGGGAGTCTCTCAGATACGCAGTATTTT. Its protein is CSARYLGSLSDTQYF.

This clonotype has ten or more counts. V is TRBV7-8 and J is TRBJ1-3, with TRBD1 matching over 7 bases. The germline V gene has CDR1 SGHVS and CDR2 FQNEAQ. Unmatched junction bases numbered 9, after V lost 1 base and J lost 0 bases. This CDR3 region has 18 residues. CDR3 region: CASSLEATGPLSGNTIYF. In nucleotides, the CDR3 is TGTGCCAGCAGCTTAGAGGCGACAGGGCCCCTCTCTGGAAACACCATATATTTT.

The chain is built from TRBV7-3 and TRBJ1-1, with TRBD1 matching 9 bases. This CDR3 spans 15 amino acids. J lost 3 bases, V lost 5 bases, and 7 bases had no gene match. CDR1 SGHTA and CDR2 FQGTGA come from the germline V gene. CDR3 nucleotide sequence: TGTGCCAGCAGCCCCCGACAGGGGGGGGACACTGAAGCTTTCTTT. This translates into CASSPRQGGDTEAFF.

This clonotype was seen a few times. J is TRBJ2-2 and V is TRBV6-2 or TRBV6-3; D not resolved. The germline V gene has CDR1 MNHEY and CDR2 SVGEGT. CDR3 length: 12 amino acids. V was clipped by 8 bases and J by 6 bases, with 10 bases between them. CDR3 in DNA: TGTGCCAGCGGCCGGTGGTCCGGGGAGCTGTTTTTT. As protein: CASGRWSGELFF.

This rearrangement joins TRBV10-3 to TRBJ2-7, with 14 nucleotides matching TRBD2. Germline-derived CDR1 and CDR2 are ENHRY and SYGVKD. V dropped 7 bases and J dropped 4; count of bases not matched to a gene: 9. There are 16 residues in the CDR3. The CDR3 DNA reads TGTGCCATCACCCGACTAGCGGGAGGGCCTTGGTACGAGCAGTACTTC. It translates to CAITRLAGGPWYEQYF.

The chain links TRBV6-5 to TRBJ2-3, with D possibly being TRBD1 or TRBD2 (5 bases each). This CDR3 is built from 16 residues. Per the germline V gene, CDR1 is MNHEY and CDR2 is SVGAGI. V gave up 0 bases and J gave up 2 bases, with 12 bases separating them. The CDR3 is CASSYSREGSTDTQYF. The CDR3 coding sequence is TGTGCCAGCAGTTACTCTCGAGAGGGGTCCACAGATACGCAGTATTTT.

This clonotype was found many times. The chain couples TRBV7-9 to TRBJ2-6; 12 bases align to TRBD1. Germline V lookup: CDR1 SEHNR, CDR2 FQNEAQ (reference sequence). Trimming removed 4 bases from V and 4 bases from J; junction bases left unmatched: 5. The CDR3 runs to 17 residues. DNA of the CDR3: TGTGCCAGCAGCTCCTGGGACAGGGGGCCCGGGGCCAACGTCCTGACTTTC. This encodes CASSSWDRGPGANVLTF.